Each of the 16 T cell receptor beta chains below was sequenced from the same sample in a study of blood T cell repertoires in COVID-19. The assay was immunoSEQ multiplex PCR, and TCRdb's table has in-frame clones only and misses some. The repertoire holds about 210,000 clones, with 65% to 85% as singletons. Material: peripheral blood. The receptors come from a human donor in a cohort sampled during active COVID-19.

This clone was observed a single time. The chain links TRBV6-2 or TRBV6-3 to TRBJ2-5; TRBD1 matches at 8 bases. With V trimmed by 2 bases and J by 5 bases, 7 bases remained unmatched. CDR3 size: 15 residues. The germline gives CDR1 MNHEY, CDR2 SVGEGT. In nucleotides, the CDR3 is TGTGCCAGCAGTTACCCCGGGACAGGCGGGGAGACCCAGTACTTC. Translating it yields CASSYPGTGGETQYF.

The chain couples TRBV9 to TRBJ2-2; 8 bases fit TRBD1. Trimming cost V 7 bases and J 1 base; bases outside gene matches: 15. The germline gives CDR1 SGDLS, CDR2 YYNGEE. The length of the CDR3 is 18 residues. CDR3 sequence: CASSDTPQDRVNTGELFF. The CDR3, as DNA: TGTGCCAGCTCCGACACCCCTCAGGACAGGGTGAACACCGGGGAGCTGTTTTTT.

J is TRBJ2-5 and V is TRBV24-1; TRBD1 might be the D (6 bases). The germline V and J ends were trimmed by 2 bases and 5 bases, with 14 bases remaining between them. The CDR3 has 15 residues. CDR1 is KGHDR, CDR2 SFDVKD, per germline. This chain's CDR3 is CATSDSTGKEETQYF. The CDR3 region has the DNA TGTGCCACCAGTGATTCCACAGGGAAGGAGGAGACCCAGTACTTC.

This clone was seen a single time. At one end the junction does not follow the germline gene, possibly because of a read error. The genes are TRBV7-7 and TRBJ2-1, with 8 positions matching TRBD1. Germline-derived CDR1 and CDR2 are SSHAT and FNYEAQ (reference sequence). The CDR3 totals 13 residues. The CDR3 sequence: CASSLDRGNEQFF. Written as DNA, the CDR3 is TGTGCTAGCAGCTTAGACAGGGGCAATGAGCAGTTCTTC.

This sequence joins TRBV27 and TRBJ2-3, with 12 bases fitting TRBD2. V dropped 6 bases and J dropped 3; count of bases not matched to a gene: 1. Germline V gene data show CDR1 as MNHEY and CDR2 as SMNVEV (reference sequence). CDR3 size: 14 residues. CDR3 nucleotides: TGTGCCAGCAGGACTAGCGGGAGAACAGATACGCAGTATTTT. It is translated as CASRTSGRTDTQYF.

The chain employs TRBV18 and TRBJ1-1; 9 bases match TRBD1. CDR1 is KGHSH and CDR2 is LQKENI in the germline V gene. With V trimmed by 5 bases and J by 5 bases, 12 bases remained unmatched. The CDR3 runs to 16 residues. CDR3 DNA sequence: TGTGCCAGCTCAAACCACCCCCCAGGGACAGGGACTGAAGCTTTCTTT. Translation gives CASSNHPPGTGTEAFF.

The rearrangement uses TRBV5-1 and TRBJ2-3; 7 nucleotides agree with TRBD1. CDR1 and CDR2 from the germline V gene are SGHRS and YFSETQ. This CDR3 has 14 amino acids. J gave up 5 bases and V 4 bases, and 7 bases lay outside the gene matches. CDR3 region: CASSERQGVDTQYF. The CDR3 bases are TGCGCCAGCAGCGAAAGACAGGGCGTAGATACGCAGTATTTT.

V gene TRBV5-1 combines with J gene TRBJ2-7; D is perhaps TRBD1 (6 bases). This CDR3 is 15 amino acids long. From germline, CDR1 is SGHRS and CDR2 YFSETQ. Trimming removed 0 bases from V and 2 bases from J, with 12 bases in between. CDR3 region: CASSLGQVGAYEQYF. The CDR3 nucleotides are TGCGCCAGCAGCTTGGGACAGGTCGGTGCCTACGAGCAGTACTTC.

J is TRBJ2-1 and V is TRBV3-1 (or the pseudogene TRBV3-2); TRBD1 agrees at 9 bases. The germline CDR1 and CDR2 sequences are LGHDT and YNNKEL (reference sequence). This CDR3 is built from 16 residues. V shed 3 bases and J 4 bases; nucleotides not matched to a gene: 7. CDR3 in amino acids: CASSQLPGQGYNEQFF. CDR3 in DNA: TGTGCCAGCAGCCAGCTGCCGGGACAGGGATACAATGAGCAGTTCTTC.

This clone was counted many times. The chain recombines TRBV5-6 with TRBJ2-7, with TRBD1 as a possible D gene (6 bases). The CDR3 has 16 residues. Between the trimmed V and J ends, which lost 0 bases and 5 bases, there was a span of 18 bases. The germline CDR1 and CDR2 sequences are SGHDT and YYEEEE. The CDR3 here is CASSLVPGTLRNEQYF. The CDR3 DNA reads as TGTGCCAGCAGCTTGGTCCCCGGGACACTGAGAAACGAGCAGTACTTC.

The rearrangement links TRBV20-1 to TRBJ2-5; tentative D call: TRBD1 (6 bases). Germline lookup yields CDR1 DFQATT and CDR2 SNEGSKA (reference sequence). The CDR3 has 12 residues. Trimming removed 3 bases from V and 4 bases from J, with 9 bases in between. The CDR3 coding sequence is TGCAGTGCTAGTCTCAGGGGAGAGACCCAGTACTTC. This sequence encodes CSASLRGETQYF.

In DNA, the CDR3 is TGCGCCAGCAGCCAAGATGGGGGGTTGGGCAATCAGCCCCAGCATTTT. Amino acid sequence: CASSQDGGLGNQPQHF. This sequence joins TRBV4-1 and TRBJ1-5; D perhaps matches TRBD1 (5 bases). The CDR3 loop spans 16 amino acids. The V end lost 0 bases, the J end lost 2 bases, and 11 bases lay between the germline ends. Germline V gene sequence: CDR1 MGHRA, CDR2 YSYEKL.

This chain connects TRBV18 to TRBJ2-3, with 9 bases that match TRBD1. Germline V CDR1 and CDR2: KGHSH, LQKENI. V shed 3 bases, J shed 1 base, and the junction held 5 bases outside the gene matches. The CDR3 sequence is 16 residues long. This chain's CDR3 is CASSPLQGARTDTQYF. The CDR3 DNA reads TGTGCCAGCTCACCGCTACAGGGGGCTCGCACAGATACGCAGTATTTT.

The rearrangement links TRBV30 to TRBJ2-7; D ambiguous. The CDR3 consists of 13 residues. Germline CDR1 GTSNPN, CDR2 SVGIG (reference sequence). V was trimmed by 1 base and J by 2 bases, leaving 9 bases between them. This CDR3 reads CAWSGSVAYEQYF. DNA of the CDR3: TGTGCCTGGAGTGGTAGTGTGGCCTACGAGCAGTACTTC. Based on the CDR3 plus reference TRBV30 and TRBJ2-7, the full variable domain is SQTIHQWPATLVQPVGSPLSLECTVEGTSNPNLYWYRQAAGRGLQLLFYSVGIGQISSEVPQNLSASRPQDRQFILSSKKLLLSDSGFYLCAWSGSVAYEQYFGPGTRLTVT.

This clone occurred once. In nucleotides, the CDR3 is TGTGCCAGCAGCTCCCAGGGGTATAATCCCTACGAGCAGTACTTC. Amino acids: CASSSQGYNPYEQYF. This sequence joins TRBV7-8 and TRBJ2-7; D is perhaps TRBD1 (6 bases). V shed 4 bases and J shed 2 bases, with 15 bases lying between them. From germline, CDR1 is SGHVS and CDR2 FQNEAQ. The length of the CDR3 is 15 residues.

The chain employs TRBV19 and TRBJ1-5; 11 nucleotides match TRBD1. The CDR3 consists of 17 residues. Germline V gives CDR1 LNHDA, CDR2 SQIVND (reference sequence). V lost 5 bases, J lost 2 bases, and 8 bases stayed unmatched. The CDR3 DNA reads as TGTGCCAGTAGTCCGGGACAGGGGGGAATGGGCAATCAGCCCCAGCATTTT. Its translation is CASSPGQGGMGNQPQHF.